This T cell receptor beta chain was identified during a study of siplizumab effects on memory and regulatory T cells (dated by TCRdb to between 2018 and 2021). Regarding the research as a whole: The study looked at the effect of siplizumab, an anti-CD2 antibody, on alloreactive T-cell subsets in allogeneic mixed lymphocyte reactions made from human PBMCs. General findings and caveats noted by the study authors: Compared with memory T cells, unstimulated naive T cells appeared more diverse, and naive cells seemed to make a substantial contribution to the alloresponse. Roughly 80-95% of proliferating CD4+ or CD8+ clones could not be assigned a naive or memory phenotype. Of the alloreactive CD4+ clones that could be mapped, the Treg-derived share averaged roughly 69% with siplizumab compared with approximately 30% in control reactions. Siplizumab significantly lowered the cumulative frequency of alloreactive sequences that could be traced to unstimulated CD4+ memory T cells. Because sequences at frequencies below about 10^-5 were poorly captured, only a minor fraction of alloreactive clones could be mapped back to unstimulated subsets. The suppressive function of proliferating Tregs from siplizumab cultures was not functionally confirmed.

The CDR3 numbers 13 residues from cysteine through phenylalanine. The retained sequence is limited to the CDR3, 39 bases, with the frame set at the first base. Trimming removed 0 bases from V and 7 bases from J, leaving 10 bases between the germline ends. In the germline V gene, CDR1 corresponds to SGDLS and CDR2 to YYNGEE. Sorted unstimulated T cells and proliferating T cells recovered from mixed lymphocyte reactions underwent TCRbeta CDR3 sequencing. Fresh whole blood from ten to eleven HLA-typed healthy donors served as the source for isolating PBMCs. Unstimulated CD4+ non-regulatory T cells were FACS-sorted to map the origin of alloreactive clones. The protocol used for the library was the immunoSEQ multiplex PCR assay. Around 92,000 TCR templates per sample were assayed by the deep sequencing platform. Genomic DNA extracted from sorted T cells was used for TCRbeta CDR3 sequencing. Regarding the original processing steps: The R programming language was used for clonal analysis of the TCRbeta CDR3 data. Unstimulated samples were compared with post-reaction CFSE-low samples to define alloreactive CD4+ and CD8+ clones. Regulatory or non-regulatory origin was assigned to alloreactive CD4+ clones by matching of sequences to sorted unstimulated Treg and non-Treg repertoires. Here the immuneACCESS table is served through TCRdb, limited to in-frame sequences with V and J called. Missing clones are a known gap in these copies; in checked studies unresolved V genes cover under half, and the rest lacks a known reason. That table supplies the V and J calls and clone size; D and trimming were determined from the DNA. The sample yields over 85,000 clones; roughly 94% were counted once. The ten largest clones capture around 0.3% of the sample.

This clone was detected a few times. What antigen it recognizes has not been identified. Qualities for individual bases were not recorded, and no much larger clone is one base off. Sample: non-Treg CD4+ T cells sorted from blood. In the paper's terms, the cell subset or site label means: FACS-sorted unstimulated CD4+ non-regulatory T cells. Here the chain combines TRBV9 and TRBJ1-1, with no confident D gene call. The receptor comes from a human donor in good health. The CDR3 region reads CASSVAGSSEAFF. In nucleotide form, the sequence is TGTGCCAGCAGCGTAGCTGGGAGTAGTGAAGCTTTCTTT.